Listed below are T cell receptor beta chains from one sample, sequenced in a study of OX40 agonist ivuxolimab in advanced cancers. Profiling relied on immunoSEQ multiplex PCR, and the TCRdb table lists in-frame clones only, not all of them. Among 27,000 or so clones listed, 83% were seen once. The sample in question was CD4+ or CD8+ T cells sorted from blood, obtained in a trial of the OX40 agonist ivuxolimab. Receptor source: an adult with an advanced solid tumor such as melanoma, head and neck, liver or kidney cancer. The CDR3 runs from the conserved cysteine through the conserved F or W. D genes are given only for firm matches.

j_call d_call v_call cdr3_aa cdr3_nt
TRBJ1-2 TRBD1 TRBV5-1 CASSSGTDVVYGYTF TGCGCCAGCAGCTCAGGGACAGATGTCGTCTATGGCTACACCTTC
TRBJ1-1 NA TRBV30 CAWRDDKTSLGNTEAFF TGTGCCTGGAGGGATGATAAAACCTCACTGGGAAACACTGAAGCTTTCTTT
TRBJ2-2 NA TRBV27 CASSYRPGGTGELFF TGTGCCAGCAGCTATCGACCCGGAGGGACCGGGGAGCTGTTTTTT
TRBJ2-5 NA TRBV10-3 CAISAGTTGTQYF TGTGCCATCAGTGCCGGGACCACCGGGACCCAGTACTTC
TRBJ2-2 NA TRBV6-4 CASSDTDGNTGELFF TGTGCCAGCAGTGACACGGATGGGAACACCGGGGAGCTGTTTTTT
TRBJ2-1 NA TRBV6-1 CASSGHGGDEQFF TGTGCCAGCAGTGGTCACGGCGGCGATGAGCAGTTCTTC
TRBJ2-1 NA TRBV6-1 CASSVYSPPNPNEQFF TGTGCCAGCAGTGTTTACAGCCCGCCAAACCCCAATGAGCAGTTCTTC
TRBJ1-5 NA TRBV19 CASTLGEFSNQPQHF TGTGCCAGTACCCTGGGCGAGTTTAGCAATCAGCCCCAGCATTTT
TRBJ2-7 NA TRBV9 CASSVGASSYEQYF TGTGCCAGCAGCGTCGGGGCTAGCTCCTACGAGCAGTACTTC
TRBJ1-4 NA TRBV7-8 CASSLAPGTNEKLFF TGTGCCAGCAGCTTAGCCCCAGGAACAAATGAAAAACTGTTTTTT
TRBJ2-7 TRBD1 TRBV7-9 CASSSTGTGIEQYF TGTGCCAGCAGCTCTACCGGGACAGGGATCGAGCAGTACTTC